This record concerns one T cell receptor (beta chain) sequence. This entry belongs to a study of blood T cell repertoires in COVID-19. The wider study: PBMCs, B-cell-depleted T cells, or T cells were the source of the cDNA or gDNA that made up the material.

In the source study's methods: Estimates of nucleated cell counts were drawn from the amplification of reference gene primers. The data were produced by immunoSEQ multiplex PCR, yet TCRdb's version contains in-frame clones alone and is incomplete. That table gives V, J and clone size, and the DNA gave D and trimming. There are 110,000 or so clones in the sample; roughly four fifths occur only once, and about 2.5% lies in the top ten. CDR1 is MNHEY and CDR2 is SMNVEV in the germline V gene (reference sequence). Trimming removed 8 bases from V and 4 bases from J; junction bases left unmatched: 14. The CDR3 spans 16 residues.

The chain combines TRBV27 with TRBJ1-1; 9 positions match TRBD1. This TCR was recovered from a man aged 45-65 years with acute or convalescent COVID-19. Sequenced: peripheral blood. DNA of the CDR3: TGTGCCAGCTTTCGCCCGGGACAGGGTATTTTCACTGAAGCTTTCTTT. Protein sequence: CASFRPGQGIFTEAFF.